The rows below give T cell receptor beta chains drawn from one sample of a study of regulatory T cells in long-lasting Graves disease. TCRdb called the multiplex PCR reads again in MiXCR, with one record for every CDR3 protein. This sample has approximately 350,000 distinct CDR3 sequences, with over 15% found just once. The sample was also reused in another study, on T cells in Graves' hyperthyroidism and ophthalmopathy.

Material: peripheral blood mononuclear cells (PBMCs), obtained at new diagnosis, from a patient treated with antithyroid drugs. All receptors come from a man aged 35 to 55 with Graves disease. The CDR3 runs from the conserved cysteine through the conserved F or W. A D gene is named only where the DNA matches it firmly. Only some rows state a clone size, as once, few, many or a class for expanded clones.

V gene: TRBV3-1; J gene: TRBJ2-3; clone size: many; D gene: TRBD1; CDR3 DNA: TGTGCCAGCAGCTACGGGACAGGGCAATCGGATACGCAGTATTTT; CDR3 protein: CASSYGTGQSDTQYF
V gene: TRBV2; J gene: TRBJ2-1; clone size: NA; D gene: NA; CDR3 DNA: TGTGCCAGCAGTGAGCAGGGGCCTTACGAGCAGTTCTTC; CDR3 protein: CASSEQGPYEQFF
V gene: TRBV18; J gene: TRBJ2-7; clone size: NA; D gene: NA; CDR3 DNA: TGTGCCAGCTCTGCCGCTCGCAGCTCCTACGAGCAGTACTTC; CDR3 protein: CASSAARSSYEQYF
V gene: TRBV12-5; J gene: TRBJ2-2; clone size: many; D gene: NA; CDR3 DNA: TGTGCTAGTGGTTTGGTATACGGGAACACCGGGGAGCTGTTTTTT; CDR3 protein: CASGLVYGNTGELFF
V gene: TRBV7-8; J gene: TRBJ1-2; clone size: many; D gene: TRBD1; CDR3 DNA: TGTGCCAGCAGCTTAGACAGGGGTCACTATGGCTACACCTTC; CDR3 protein: CASSLDRGHYGYTF
V gene: TRBV28; J gene: TRBJ1-1; clone size: many; D gene: NA; CDR3 DNA: TGTGCCAGCAGCGGACATATATTCTCTGAAGCTTTCTTT; CDR3 protein: CASSGHIFSEAFF
V gene: TRBV5-5; J gene: TRBJ1-5; clone size: NA; D gene: NA; CDR3 DNA: TGTGCCAACAGACGGACGGGAGATCAGCCCCAGCATTTT; CDR3 protein: CANRRTGDQPQHF
V gene: TRBV7-2; J gene: TRBJ1-6; clone size: many; D gene: NA; CDR3 DNA: TGTGCCAGCAGCTTAGGCTGGGGGCGGGATAATTCACCCCTCCACTTT; CDR3 protein: CASSLGWGRDNSPLHF
V gene: TRBV5-6; J gene: TRBJ2-7; clone size: few; D gene: NA; CDR3 DNA: TGTGCCAGCAGCGGGGGTTTGGGCTACGAGCAGTACTTC; CDR3 protein: CASSGGLGYEQYF
V gene: TRBV27; J gene: TRBJ2-2; clone size: few; D gene: TRBD1; CDR3 DNA: TGTGCCAGCAGTTCGAAAGACAGGGATGTGACCGGGGAGCTGTTTTTT; CDR3 protein: CASSSKDRDVTGELFF
V gene: TRBV4-2; J gene: TRBJ1-2; clone size: NA; D gene: NA; CDR3 DNA: TGTGCCAGCAGCCAAGATTTTGAGGGGTCCGGCGTGATCGGCTACACCTTC; CDR3 protein: CASSQDFEGSGVIGYTF
V gene: TRBV30; J gene: TRBJ2-3; clone size: many; D gene: NA; CDR3 DNA: TGTGCCTGGAGTGGATCTCCTGAAACAGATACGCAGTATTTT; CDR3 protein: CAWSGSPETDTQYF
V gene: TRBV20-1; J gene: TRBJ2-3; clone size: NA; D gene: TRBD2; CDR3 DNA: TGCAGTGCTAGAGCCTACCCCGGACTAGCGGGGGCCGCAGATACGCAGTATTTT; CDR3 protein: CSARAYPGLAGAADTQYF
V gene: TRBV7-2; J gene: TRBJ2-7; clone size: NA; D gene: TRBD2; CDR3 DNA: TGTGCCAGCAGCCCGTGGACTAGCGGGAACGAGCAGTACTTC; CDR3 protein: CASSPWTSGNEQYF
V gene: TRBV19; J gene: TRBJ1-4; clone size: few; D gene: NA; CDR3 DNA: TGTGCCAGTAGTATCCAGGGGAATGAAAAACTGTTTTTT; CDR3 protein: CASSIQGNEKLFF
V gene: TRBV20-1; J gene: TRBJ1-6; clone size: many; D gene: NA; CDR3 DNA: TGCAGTGCCCGTGACCCCGGCTCCTATAATTCACCCCTCCACTTT; CDR3 protein: CSARDPGSYNSPLHF
V gene: TRBV6-5; J gene: TRBJ2-7; clone size: few; D gene: NA; CDR3 DNA: TGTGCCAGCAGTTACATGGGACAAACCTACGAGCAGTACTTC; CDR3 protein: CASSYMGQTYEQYF
V gene: TRBV27; J gene: TRBJ2-7; clone size: NA; D gene: NA; CDR3 DNA: TGTGCCAGCAACCCGGCGGGACAGCGGGCCTCCTACGAGCAGTACTTC; CDR3 protein: CASNPAGQRASYEQYF
V gene: TRBV27; J gene: TRBJ2-7; clone size: many; D gene: NA; CDR3 DNA: TGTGCCAGCAGTCCCGGGGCAGGGTCGAACGAGCAGTACTTC; CDR3 protein: CASSPGAGSNEQYF
V gene: TRBV2; J gene: TRBJ2-7; clone size: many; D gene: TRBD1; CDR3 DNA: TGTGCCAGCAGTTCGGGACAGTTGACCTACGAGCAGTACTTC; CDR3 protein: CASSSGQLTYEQYF
V gene: TRBV14; J gene: TRBJ2-2; clone size: once; D gene: NA; CDR3 DNA: TGTGCCAGCAGCCAAGATTGGGGTCCCGGGGAGCTGTTTTTT; CDR3 protein: CASSQDWGPGELFF
V gene: TRBV29-1; J gene: TRBJ2-3; clone size: many; D gene: TRBD2; CDR3 DNA: TGCAGCGTCTTGTTAGCGGGGGCCAGCACAGATACGCAGTATTTT; CDR3 protein: CSVLLAGASTDTQYF
V gene: TRBV18; J gene: TRBJ2-1; clone size: NA; D gene: TRBD1; CDR3 DNA: TGTGCCAGCTCATCGGGACAGGGGTCGGGTGAGCAGTTCTTC; CDR3 protein: CASSSGQGSGEQFF
V gene: TRBV7-6; J gene: TRBJ1-1; clone size: many; D gene: NA; CDR3 DNA: TGTGCCAGCAGCTTAGGTCAGCGAGCTTTCTTT; CDR3 protein: CASSLGQRAFF
V gene: TRBV12-3/TRBV12-4; J gene: TRBJ2-1; clone size: many; D gene: TRBD2; CDR3 DNA: TGTGCCAGCACTATAGCGGGGGGGCGTCTCAATGAGCAGTTCTTC; CDR3 protein: CASTIAGGRLNEQFF
V gene: TRBV5-1; J gene: TRBJ1-4; clone size: few; D gene: NA; CDR3 DNA: TGCGCCAGCAGCTTGGACAGCTCTAATGAAAAACTGTTTTTT; CDR3 protein: CASSLDSSNEKLFF
V gene: TRBV6-1; J gene: TRBJ1-1; clone size: many; D gene: NA; CDR3 DNA: TGTGCCAGCAGCCCCAGGAGAGGGCCGGGTGGAGCTGAAGCTTTCTTT; CDR3 protein: CASSPRRGPGGAEAFF
V gene: TRBV15; J gene: TRBJ2-7; clone size: many; D gene: NA; CDR3 DNA: TGTGCCACCAGCAGAGATGGCCTTGGCGAGCAGTACTTC; CDR3 protein: CATSRDGLGEQYF
V gene: TRBV5-1; J gene: TRBJ2-7; clone size: many; D gene: TRBD1; CDR3 DNA: TGCGCCAGCAGCTTGGCCCCCGGGACAGGGGGTAGCGAGCAGTACTTC; CDR3 protein: CASSLAPGTGGSEQYF
V gene: TRBV20-1; J gene: TRBJ2-1; clone size: many; D gene: TRBD2; CDR3 DNA: TGCAGTGCTCAGGGACTAGCGGGGGGGAGCTCCTACAATGAGCAGTTCTTC; CDR3 protein: CSAQGLAGGSSYNEQFF
V gene: TRBV6-1; J gene: TRBJ2-7; clone size: many; D gene: TRBD1; CDR3 DNA: TGTGCCAGCAGGTTACGGGACAGGGTCTCCTACGAGCAGTACTTC; CDR3 protein: CASRLRDRVSYEQYF
V gene: TRBV6-2/TRBV6-3; J gene: TRBJ2-3; clone size: few; D gene: TRBD2; CDR3 DNA: TGTGCCAGCAGTTACCCAGCGGGGGGGCTTAGAGATACGCAGTATTTT; CDR3 protein: CASSYPAGGLRDTQYF
V gene: TRBV5-5; J gene: TRBJ2-2; clone size: many; D gene: NA; CDR3 DNA: TGTGCCAGCAGCTCTTCCGGGGAGCTGTTTTTT; CDR3 protein: CASSSSGELFF
V gene: TRBV9; J gene: TRBJ1-5; clone size: NA; D gene: NA; CDR3 DNA: TGTGCCAGCAGCGTAGGATCGGCTCAGCCCCAGCATTTT; CDR3 protein: CASSVGSAQPQHF
V gene: TRBV9; J gene: TRBJ2-3; clone size: few; D gene: NA; CDR3 DNA: TGTGCCAGCAGCCCCAAGTCGGGAAGCCTTATCACAGATACGCAGTATTTT; CDR3 protein: CASSPKSGSLITDTQYF
V gene: TRBV28; J gene: TRBJ2-7; clone size: many; D gene: TRBD1; CDR3 DNA: TGTGCCAGCTTAGGACAGGGAAAGAGCCACGAGCAGTACTTC; CDR3 protein: CASLGQGKSHEQYF
V gene: TRBV7-2; J gene: TRBJ2-3; clone size: NA; D gene: NA; CDR3 DNA: TGTGCCAGCAGCTCGGGGCATGCGTCAGATACGCAGTATTTT; CDR3 protein: CASSSGHASDTQYF
V gene: TRBV2; J gene: TRBJ2-1; clone size: many; D gene: TRBD2; CDR3 DNA: TGTGCCAGCAGTGAAGAGGCGGGGGGCACTGAGCAGTTCTTC; CDR3 protein: CASSEEAGGTEQFF
V gene: TRBV30; J gene: TRBJ2-5; clone size: NA; D gene: NA; CDR3 DNA: TGTGCCTGGCAGGGAACCCGGGAGACCCAGTACTTC; CDR3 protein: CAWQGTRETQYF
V gene: TRBV4-1; J gene: TRBJ2-7; clone size: many; D gene: NA; CDR3 DNA: TGCGCCAGCAGCCAACCAGGGACAAGATACGAGCAGTACTTC; CDR3 protein: CASSQPGTRYEQYF
V gene: TRBV24-1; J gene: TRBJ2-7; clone size: NA; D gene: TRBD1; CDR3 DNA: TGTGCCACTCCCGCGACCGGGACAGGAGCTTACGAGCAGTACTTC; CDR3 protein: CATPATGTGAYEQYF
V gene: TRBV6-2/TRBV6-3; J gene: TRBJ1-6; clone size: NA; D gene: TRBD1; CDR3 DNA: TGTGCCAGCGCTGAGGGGACAGGGGGTTCACCCCTCCACTTT; CDR3 protein: CASAEGTGGSPLHF
V gene: TRBV3-1; J gene: TRBJ1-5; clone size: many; D gene: NA; CDR3 DNA: TGTGCCAGCAGCCAAGATGTTGATTGCAATCAGCCCCAGCATTTT; CDR3 protein: CASSQDVDCNQPQHF
V gene: TRBV2; J gene: TRBJ1-4; clone size: many; D gene: NA; CDR3 DNA: TGTGCCAGCAGTGTTTGGGACGCGAATGAAAAACTGTTTTTT; CDR3 protein: CASSVWDANEKLFF
V gene: TRBV7-2; J gene: TRBJ2-5; clone size: few; D gene: TRBD1; CDR3 DNA: TGTGCCAGCAGCTTAGGCAGGGGGCGGAGTAAACAAGAGGCCCAGTACTTC; CDR3 protein: CASSLGRGRSKQEAQYF
V gene: TRBV5-1; J gene: TRBJ1-1; clone size: many; D gene: TRBD1; CDR3 DNA: TGCGCCAGCGCAAGGGACAGAATGAACACTGAAGCTTTCTTT; CDR3 protein: CASARDRMNTEAFF
V gene: TRBV2; J gene: TRBJ2-1; clone size: NA; D gene: TRBD2; CDR3 DNA: TGTGCCAGCAGTGAGACTAGCGGGGGGGCAAATGAGCAGTTCTTC; CDR3 protein: CASSETSGGANEQFF
V gene: TRBV18; J gene: TRBJ2-2; clone size: once; D gene: NA; CDR3 DNA: TGTGCCAGCTCACCACGACAGAGCACCGGGGAGCTGTTTTTT; CDR3 protein: CASSPRQSTGELFF
V gene: TRBV13; J gene: TRBJ2-1; clone size: NA; D gene: TRBD2; CDR3 DNA: TGTGCCAGCAGCCTCGGACTAGCGGGAGCCCAGTTCTTC; CDR3 protein: CASSLGLAGAQFF
V gene: TRBV18; J gene: TRBJ2-1; clone size: few; D gene: TRBD2; CDR3 DNA: TGTGCCAGCTCACCATTCGAACTAGCGGGGAAGTTCTTC; CDR3 protein: CASSPFELAGKFF